This T cell receptor beta chain was obtained from a study of T cells in narcolepsy (dated by TCRdb to 2017 to 2018). Describing the broader study: Patients with narcolepsy type 1 or type 2 (NT1, NT2) were enrolled in the study together with healthy control donors. The study sought autoreactive T cells targeting hypocretin neuron self-antigens (hypocretin, TRIB2) in narcolepsy patients, using TCR Vbeta sequencing to track clonotypes in blood and CSF. General findings and caveats noted by the study authors: In plots comparing CSF and blood CD4+ T cell clonotypes from the same patient, HCRT-specific and TRIB2-specific autoreactive clonotypes were highlighted. Some blood memory CD4+ repertoires from patients and controls contained no sequences matching autoreactive T cell clones. Autoreactive clonotypes were reported to be detected serially in the blood of the same patients and of different patients, but not in the blood of healthy controls. Numbers of sequenced blood memory CD4+ clonotypes were comparable, with averages of about 39,494 in patients and more than 30,000 in controls.

Memory CD4+ T cells were sorted ex vivo from peripheral blood of narcolepsy patients and healthy controls for TCR Vbeta sequencing. Comments on this clone: There is no known antigen for this receptor. Per-base qualities were not stored, and no clone one base away is much larger.

The CDR3 contains 18 residues, cysteine and phenylalanine counted. The only DNA kept is the CDR3, 54 bases in frame from the first base. Looking up the germline V gene yields CDR1 SGDLS and CDR2 YYNGEE. The V and J ends are trimmed by 2 bases and 1 base, leaving 21 bases between them. The method was the immunoSEQ multiplex PCR assay. TCRdb stores this immuneACCESS table with in-frame sequences only. Part of the clones is absent; in the studies checked, under half of the shortfall reflects unresolved V genes, and no reason is known for the rest. The sample has 25,000 or so clones on record, roughly 85% of them singletons. Roughly a tenth of the sample is held by the ten biggest clonotypes.

In this chain, TRBV9 is recombined with TRBJ1-1; TRBD1 is a weak D gene call, 5 bases matching. The sequence derives from a human donor in good health. The sample comprised memory (CD45RA-) CD4+ T cells from blood. The cell subset or site label, as the study defines it: memory T cells sorted ex vivo from peripheral blood. The CDR3 here reads CASSVRDFRGLGNTEAFF. The sequenced DNA: TGTGCCAGCAGCGTCCGGGACTTTCGGGGGTTGGGGAACACTGAAGCTTTCTTT.